The sample holds one count of the clone carrying this T cell receptor beta chain. The data derive from a study of blood T cell repertoires in COVID-19. The wider study: The United States, Italy and Spain supplied acute and convalescent COVID-19 samples. Sources were T cells, B-cell-depleted T cells, or PBMCs; the material itself was cDNA or gDNA.

Assay: immunoSEQ multiplex PCR; the TCRdb copy retains only in-frame clones and omits some. The sample holds 120,000 or so clones, 55% to 70% seen once. The CDR3 is made up of 14 amino acids. The ends were cut back, 6 bases at V and 6 bases at J, with 21 bases in the middle. CDR1 and CDR2 (germline): SQVTM, ANQGSEA. The rearrangement uses TRBV29-1 and TRBJ2-7; a possible D gene is TRBD2 (6 bases). Input material: peripheral blood. This TCR derives from a woman in her 70s with acute or convalescent COVID-19. The CDR3 is CSVKLEGSPPEQYF. CDR3 sequence (DNA): TGCAGCGTAAAGTTGGAGGGTTCCCCTCCCGAGCAGTACTTC.